This T cell receptor (beta chain) comes out of a study of blood T cells in healthy people across ages. Total RNA amounts of at least 5 micrograms were extracted per sample. The CDR3 sequence is 13 residues long. V lost 5 bases to trimming and J lost 5 bases, with 13 bases between them. The germline V gene encodes CDR1 SGHRS and CDR2 YFSETQ. Regarding the study as a whole: Diversity of TCR beta per million T cells declined in a roughly linear way with age.

As concerns this clonotype: Antigen unknown.

Using a J-beta primer mix together with a sample-barcoded 5' primer, a second PCR was run for about 6 to 11 cycles. Every single cDNA molecule received a tag from a template-switch adaptor with 12 random nucleotides. Each CDR3 protein gets one entry after TCRdb re-called the 5' RACE reads with MiXCR. Altogether approximately 1,700,000 distinct CDR3 sequences are present, about 39% being singletons, with the ten largest covering under 30%. This rearrangement joins TRBV5-1 to TRBJ1-1; D not certain. This receptor was obtained from a human donor in good health. What was sequenced was blood. The CDR3 spells CASRGGGLTEAFF. In DNA, the CDR3 is TGCGCCAGCAGGGGTGGAGGGTTGACTGAAGCTTTCTTT. The whole variable domain, filled in from reference TRBV5-1 and TRBJ1-1, reads KAGVTQTPRYLIKTRGQQVTLSCSPISGHRSVSWYQQTPGQGLQFLFEYFSETQRNKGNFPGRFSGRQFSNSRSEMNVSTLELGDSALYLCASRGGGLTEAFFGQGTRLTVV.